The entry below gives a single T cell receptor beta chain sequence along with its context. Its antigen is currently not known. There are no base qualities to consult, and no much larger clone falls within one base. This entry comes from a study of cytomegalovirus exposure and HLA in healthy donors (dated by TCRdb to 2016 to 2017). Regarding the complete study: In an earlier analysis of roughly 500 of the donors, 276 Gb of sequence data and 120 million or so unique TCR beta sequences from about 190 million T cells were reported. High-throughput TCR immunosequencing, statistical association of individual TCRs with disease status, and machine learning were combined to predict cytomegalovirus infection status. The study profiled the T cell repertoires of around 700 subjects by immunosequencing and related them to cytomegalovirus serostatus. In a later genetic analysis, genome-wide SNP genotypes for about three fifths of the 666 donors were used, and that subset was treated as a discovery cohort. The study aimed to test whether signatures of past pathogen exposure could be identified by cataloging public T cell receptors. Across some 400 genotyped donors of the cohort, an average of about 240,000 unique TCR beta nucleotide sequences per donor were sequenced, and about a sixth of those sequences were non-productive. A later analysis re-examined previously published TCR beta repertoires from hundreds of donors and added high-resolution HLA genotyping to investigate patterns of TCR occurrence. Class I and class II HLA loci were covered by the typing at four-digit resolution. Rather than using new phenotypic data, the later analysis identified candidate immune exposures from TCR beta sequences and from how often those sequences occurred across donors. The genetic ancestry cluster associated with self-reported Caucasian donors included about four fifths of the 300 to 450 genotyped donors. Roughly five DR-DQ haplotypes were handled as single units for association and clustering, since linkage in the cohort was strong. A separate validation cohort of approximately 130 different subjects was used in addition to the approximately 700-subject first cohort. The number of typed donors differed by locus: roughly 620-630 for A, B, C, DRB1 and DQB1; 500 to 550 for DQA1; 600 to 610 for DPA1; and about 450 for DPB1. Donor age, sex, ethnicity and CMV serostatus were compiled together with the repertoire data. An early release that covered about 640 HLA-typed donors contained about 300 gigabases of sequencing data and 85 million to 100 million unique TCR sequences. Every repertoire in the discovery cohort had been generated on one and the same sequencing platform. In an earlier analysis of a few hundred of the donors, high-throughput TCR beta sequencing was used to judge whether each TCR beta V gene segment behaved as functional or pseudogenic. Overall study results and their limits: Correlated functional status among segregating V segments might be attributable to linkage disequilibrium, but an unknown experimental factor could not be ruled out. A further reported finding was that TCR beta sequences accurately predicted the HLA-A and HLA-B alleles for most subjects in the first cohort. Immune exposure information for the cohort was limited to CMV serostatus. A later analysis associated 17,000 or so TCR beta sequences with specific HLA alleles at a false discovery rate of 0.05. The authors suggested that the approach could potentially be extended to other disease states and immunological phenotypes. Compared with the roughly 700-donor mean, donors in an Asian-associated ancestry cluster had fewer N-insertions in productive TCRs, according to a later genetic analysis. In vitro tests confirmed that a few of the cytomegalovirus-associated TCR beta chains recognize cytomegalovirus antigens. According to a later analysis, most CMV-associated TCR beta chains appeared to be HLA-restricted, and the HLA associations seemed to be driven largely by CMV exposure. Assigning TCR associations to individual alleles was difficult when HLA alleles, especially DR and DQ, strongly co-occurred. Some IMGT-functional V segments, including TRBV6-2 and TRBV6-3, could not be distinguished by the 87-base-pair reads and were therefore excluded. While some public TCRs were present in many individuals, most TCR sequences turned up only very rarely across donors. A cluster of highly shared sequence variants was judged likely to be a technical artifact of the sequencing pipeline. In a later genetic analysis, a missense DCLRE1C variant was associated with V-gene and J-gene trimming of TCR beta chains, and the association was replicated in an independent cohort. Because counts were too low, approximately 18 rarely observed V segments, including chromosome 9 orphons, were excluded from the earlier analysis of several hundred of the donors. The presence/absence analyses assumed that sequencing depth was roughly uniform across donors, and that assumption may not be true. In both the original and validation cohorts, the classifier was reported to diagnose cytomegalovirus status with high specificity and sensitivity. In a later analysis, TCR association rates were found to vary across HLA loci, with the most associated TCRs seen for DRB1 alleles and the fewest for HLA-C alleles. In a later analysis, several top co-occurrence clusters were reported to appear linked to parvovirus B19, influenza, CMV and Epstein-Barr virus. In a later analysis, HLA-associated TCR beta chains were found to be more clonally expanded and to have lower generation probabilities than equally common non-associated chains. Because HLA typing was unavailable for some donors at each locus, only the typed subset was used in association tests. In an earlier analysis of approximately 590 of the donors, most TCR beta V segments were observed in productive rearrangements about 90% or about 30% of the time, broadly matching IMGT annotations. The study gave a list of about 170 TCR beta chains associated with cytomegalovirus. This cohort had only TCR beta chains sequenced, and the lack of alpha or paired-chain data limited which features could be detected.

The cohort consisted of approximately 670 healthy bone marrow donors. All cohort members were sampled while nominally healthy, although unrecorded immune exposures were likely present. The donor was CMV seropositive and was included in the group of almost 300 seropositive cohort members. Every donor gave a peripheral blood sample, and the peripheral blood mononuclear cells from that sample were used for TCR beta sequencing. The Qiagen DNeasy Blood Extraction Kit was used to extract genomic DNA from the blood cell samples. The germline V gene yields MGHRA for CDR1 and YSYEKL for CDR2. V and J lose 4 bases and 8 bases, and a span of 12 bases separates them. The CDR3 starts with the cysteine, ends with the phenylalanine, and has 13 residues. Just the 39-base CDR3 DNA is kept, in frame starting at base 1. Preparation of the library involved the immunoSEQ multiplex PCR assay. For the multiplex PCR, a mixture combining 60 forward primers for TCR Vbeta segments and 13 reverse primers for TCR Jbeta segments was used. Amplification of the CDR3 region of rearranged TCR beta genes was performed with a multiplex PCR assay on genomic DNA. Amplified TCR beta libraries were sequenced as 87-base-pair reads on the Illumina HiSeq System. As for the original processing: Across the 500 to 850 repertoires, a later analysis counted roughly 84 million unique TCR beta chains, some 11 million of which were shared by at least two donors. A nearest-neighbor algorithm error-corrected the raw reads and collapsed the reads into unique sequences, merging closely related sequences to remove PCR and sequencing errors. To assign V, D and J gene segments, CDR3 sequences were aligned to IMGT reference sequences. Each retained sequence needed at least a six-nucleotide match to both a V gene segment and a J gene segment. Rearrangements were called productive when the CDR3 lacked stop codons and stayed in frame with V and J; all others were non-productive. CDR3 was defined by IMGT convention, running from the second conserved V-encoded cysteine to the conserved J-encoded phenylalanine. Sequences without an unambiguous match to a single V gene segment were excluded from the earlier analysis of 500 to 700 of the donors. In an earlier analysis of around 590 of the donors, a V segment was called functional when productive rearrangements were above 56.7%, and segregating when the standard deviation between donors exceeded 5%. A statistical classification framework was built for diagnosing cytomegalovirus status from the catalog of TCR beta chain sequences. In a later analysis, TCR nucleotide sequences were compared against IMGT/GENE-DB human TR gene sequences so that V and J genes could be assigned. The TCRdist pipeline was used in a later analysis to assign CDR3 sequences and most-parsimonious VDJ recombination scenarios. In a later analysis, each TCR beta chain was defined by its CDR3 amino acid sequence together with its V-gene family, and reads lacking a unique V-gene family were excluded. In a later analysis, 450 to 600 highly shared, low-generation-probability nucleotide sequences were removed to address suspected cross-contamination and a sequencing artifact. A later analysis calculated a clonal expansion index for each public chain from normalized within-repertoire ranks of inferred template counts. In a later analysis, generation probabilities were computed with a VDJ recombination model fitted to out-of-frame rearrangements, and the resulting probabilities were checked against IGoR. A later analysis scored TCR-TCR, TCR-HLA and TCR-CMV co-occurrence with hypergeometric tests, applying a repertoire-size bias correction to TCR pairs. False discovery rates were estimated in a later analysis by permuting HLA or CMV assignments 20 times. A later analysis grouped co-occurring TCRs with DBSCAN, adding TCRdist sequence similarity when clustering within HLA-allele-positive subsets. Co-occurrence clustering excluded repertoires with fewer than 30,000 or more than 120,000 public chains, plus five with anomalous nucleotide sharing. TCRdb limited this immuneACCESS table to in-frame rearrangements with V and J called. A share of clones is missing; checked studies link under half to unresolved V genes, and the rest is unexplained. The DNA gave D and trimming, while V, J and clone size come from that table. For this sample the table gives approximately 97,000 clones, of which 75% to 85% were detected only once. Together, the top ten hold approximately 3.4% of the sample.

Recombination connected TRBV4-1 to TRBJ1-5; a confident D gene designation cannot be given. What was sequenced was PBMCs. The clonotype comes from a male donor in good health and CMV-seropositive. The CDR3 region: CASSPTVQKPQHF. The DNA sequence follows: TGCGCCAGCAGCCCCACGGTACAGAAGCCCCAGCATTTT.